This T cell receptor (beta chain) emerged from a study of early T cells in non-severe SARS-CoV-2 infection. Individual cDNA molecules were tagged with unique molecular identifiers, the study reported. TCRdb used MiXCR to reprocess the 5' RACE reads, holding one entry per CDR3 protein. This sample has roughly 30,000 distinct CDR3 sequences; over 3.5% occur once, and the top ten carry over 6%. Whole-study findings and limits: Private and CD4 specificities were missed by VDJdb matching, which favored anti-spike CD8 responses.

The germline V gene has CDR1 MNHNS and CDR2 SASEGT. This CDR3 is 13 amino acids long. This clonotype was seen at least ten times. Its antigen is still unknown. Germline and junction disagree at one end, which may indicate a read error. The V gene is TRBV6-1, the J gene TRBJ1-1, with D unresolved. The sequencing input was whole blood. The TCR originated in an adult who was a healthcare worker with PCR-confirmed SARS-CoV-2 infection or an uninfected control (not recorded which). The chain's CDR3 is CASSVVQFRETFF. CDR3 coding DNA: TGTGCCAGCAGTGTAGTACAATTCCGTGAAACTTTCTTT.